This T cell receptor (beta chain) was obtained from a study of molecular identifiers for immune sequencing clone quantification. TCRdb re-derived calls from the PCR reads in MiXCR, one entry per CDR3 protein. This sample has approximately 500,000 distinct CDR3 sequences, with about a fifth found just once. This CDR3 spans 16 amino acids. The germline gives CDR1 SEHNR, CDR2 FQNEAQ (reference sequence). V shed 1 base and J shed 4 bases, with 17 bases lying between them. Isolation of naive CD8 T cells was achieved by sorting on a CD8+CD4-CCR7+CD45RA+ phenotype. Sample: naive CD8+ T cells from blood, with Jurkat cell RNA spiked in. Subset meaning: FACS-sorted CD8+CD4-CCR7+CD45RA+ naive T cells. V is TRBV7-9 and J is TRBJ2-7; D is unresolved. The TCR originated in a human donor in good health. Some libraries in this study had Jurkat cell RNA spiked in. CDR3 in amino acids: CASSLGRGHSLYEQYF. Here the CDR3 DNA reads TGTGCCAGCAGCTTAGGTCGAGGCCATAGCCTATACGAGCAGTACTTC.